These 28 T cell receptor beta chains originate from one sample sequenced in a study of OX40 agonist ivuxolimab in advanced cancers. Profiled with immunoSEQ multiplex PCR; TCRdb holds only in-frame clones, not every one. The sample has nearly 80,000 clones, less than 95% seen once. The sequences come from CD4+ or CD8+ T cells sorted from blood, collected in a trial of the OX40 agonist ivuxolimab. The receptors derive from an adult with an advanced solid tumor such as melanoma, head and neck, liver or kidney cancer.

The CDR3 loop reads CARRGEVNTEAFF. In DNA, the CDR3 is TGTGCCAGAAGGGGTGAAGTGAACACTGAAGCTTTCTTT. V and J are TRBV5-3 and TRBJ1-1; D is undetermined. TRBV5-3 is sorted into the ORF group, with uncertain function. V was clipped by 5 bases and J by 0 bases, with 8 bases between them. This CDR3 has 13 amino acids.

The chain recombines TRBV19 with TRBJ2-4, with TRBD1 matching over 9 bases. The CDR3 spans 15 residues. V gave up 1 base and J gave up 7 bases; unmatched junction bases: 5. Germline V gives CDR1 LNHDA, CDR2 SQIVND (reference sequence). The CDR3 region has the DNA TGTGCCAGTAGTATAGGAGGGACAGGGTTGAACATTCAGTACTTC. It translates to CASSIGGTGLNIQYF.

V gene TRBV10-3 combines with J gene TRBJ1-2, with 7 nucleotides matching TRBD1. Trimming took 3 bases from V and 2 from J; bases not matched to a gene: 3. The CDR3 loop spans 14 amino acids. Germline loops: CDR1 ENHRY, CDR2 SYGVKD. CDR3 protein: CAISDPGGNYGYTF. As DNA, the CDR3 is TGTGCCATCAGTGACCCAGGGGGGAACTATGGCTACACCTTC.

This chain links TRBV19 with TRBJ2-2, with 7 bases matching TRBD2. This CDR3 comprises 15 residues. CDR1 and CDR2 (germline): LNHDA, SQIVND (reference sequence). The junction had 6 bases not matched to a gene; V was cut back by 8 bases and J by 0 bases. In nucleotides, the CDR3 is TGTGCCAGTGGGAGGGGTTATGCGAACACCGGGGAGCTGTTTTTT. Translating it yields CASGRGYANTGELFF.

The rearrangement uses TRBV9 and TRBJ1-5; D is ambiguous. CDR1 is SGDLS, CDR2 YYNGEE, per germline. This CDR3 contains 15 residues. Trimming removed 0 bases at V and 1 base at J, with 8 bases between. The CDR3 here is CASSVDGSSNQPQHF. CDR3 nucleotides: TGTGCCAGCAGCGTAGACGGCAGCAGCAATCAGCCCCAGCATTTT.

V is TRBV28 and J is TRBJ2-5; no reliable D call. V was shortened by 4 bases and J by 5 bases, with 17 bases between the two germline ends. The V gene's germline CDR1 is MDHEN and CDR2 SYDVKM. CDR3 length equals 15 residues. The CDR3 is CASSWDPATGETQYF. CDR3 nucleotide sequence: TGTGCCAGCAGTTGGGATCCCGCGACCGGGGAGACCCAGTACTTC.

The rearrangement links TRBV6-5 to TRBJ1-5, with no clear D. V was trimmed by 7 bases and J by 2 bases, leaving 15 bases between them. Germline V lookup: CDR1 MNHEY, CDR2 SVGAGI. There are 15 residues in the CDR3. The CDR3 spells CASTDTAGGNQPQHF. The CDR3 DNA follows: TGTGCCAGCACCGACACCGCTGGGGGCAATCAGCCCCAGCATTTT.

The rearrangement joins TRBV28 to TRBJ1-1, with TRBD1 matching 7 bases. The germline CDR1 and CDR2 sequences are MDHEN and SYDVKM. V was pared by 8 bases and J by 1 base, with 7 bases of the junction left unmatched. The CDR3 extends over 14 amino acids. The CDR3 DNA sequence: TGTGCCAGCGACCAGGGGGGGGCGAACACTGAAGCTTTCTTT. Residues: CASDQGGANTEAFF.

The chain is built from TRBV29-1 and TRBJ1-1; 8 bases are shared with TRBD1. After removal of 2 bases from V and 4 bases from J, the junction contained 6 bases not matched to a gene. The CDR3 is 14 amino acids. Per the germline V gene, CDR1 is SQVTM and CDR2 is ANQGSEA. The CDR3 region has the DNA TGCAGCGTTGAACCGACAGGGGCGGCCACTGAAGCTTTCTTT. Protein product: CSVEPTGAATEAFF.

The chain employs TRBV2 and TRBJ2-7; 7 bases agree with TRBD2. CDR1 is SNHLY, CDR2 FYNNEI, per germline. The CDR3 spans 14 residues. Trimming cost V 10 bases and J 2 bases; bases outside gene matches: 11. CDR3 amino acids: CAIPHTSDPYEQYF. CDR3 bases: TGTGCCATACCCCATACTAGCGACCCCTACGAGCAGTACTTC.

The chain carries TRBV5-1 and TRBJ1-3; no reliable D call. Between the trimmed V and J ends, which lost 0 bases and 0 bases, there was a span of 7 bases. CDR1 and CDR2 from the germline V gene are SGHRS and YFSETQ. CDR3 length: 15 amino acids. This CDR3 is CASSLAGSSGNTIYF. CDR3 sequence (DNA): TGCGCCAGCAGCTTGGCGGGGAGCTCTGGAAACACCATATATTTT.

The V call is TRBV11-3, the J call TRBJ2-7, with D tentatively TRBD2 (5 bases). The V end lost 3 bases, the J end lost 6 bases, and 9 bases lay between the germline ends. The CDR3 consists of 12 residues. Germline V gene lookup returns CDR1 SGHNT and CDR2 YENEEA. The CDR3, as DNA: TGTGCCAGCAGCTTTGGAGGAGGCGAGCAGTACTTC. This translates into CASSFGGGEQYF.

The chain employs TRBV11-2 and TRBJ1-5; the D gene is possibly TRBD1 (6 bases). Germline CDR1 and CDR2: SGHAT and FQNNGV. The CDR3 is made up of 15 amino acids. Trimming left V 6 bases short and J 1 base short, with 13 bases between. The CDR3 region is CASSLQGGSNQPQHF. DNA of the CDR3: TGTGCCAGCAGTTTACAGGGAGGGAGCAATCAGCCCCAGCATTTT.

This rearrangement joins TRBV10-3 to TRBJ2-7, with 10 bases matching TRBD1. V lost 3 bases, J lost 6 bases, and 8 bases stayed unmatched. Germline CDR1 and CDR2: ENHRY and SYGVKD. The CDR3 contains 15 residues. CDR3 in DNA: TGTGCCATCAGTGAACCGGGACAGGGGTTCTCCGAGCAGTACGTC. Translating gives CAISEPGQGFSEQYV.

This clone was picked up one time. The chain carries TRBV28 and TRBJ2-3; D may be TRBD2 (7 bases). The CDR3 spans 14 residues. Trimming took 3 bases from V and 6 from J, leaving 13 bases between them. The germline V gene has CDR1 MDHEN and CDR2 SYDVKM. The CDR3 region has the DNA TGTGCCAGCAGTTTCCGGGGGGCGGGTGATACGCAGTATTTT. Translating it yields CASSFRGAGDTQYF.

V is TRBV5-4 and J is TRBJ1-1, with 7 bases matching TRBD1. The germline V gene encodes CDR1 SGHNT and CDR2 YYREEE (reference sequence). The CDR3 length is 14 residues. V shed 4 bases and J 4 bases; nucleotides not matched to a gene: 7. Here the CDR3 reads CASSLDRAGTEAFF. The CDR3 nucleotides read TGTGCCAGCAGCCTCGACAGGGCGGGCACTGAAGCTTTCTTT.

V is TRBV5-4 and J is TRBJ2-1, with 7 bases identical to TRBD1. Germline assignment: CDR1 SGHNT and CDR2 YYREEE (reference sequence). The J segment lost 6 bases and the V segment lost 5 bases, leaving 8 bases of the junction unmatched. The CDR3 sequence is 14 residues long. CDR3 protein: CASRMDRSGNEQFF. CDR3 sequence (DNA): TGTGCCAGCAGGATGGACAGGTCTGGCAATGAGCAGTTCTTC.

This chain links TRBV6-6 with TRBJ1-5; TRBD1 is a possible D gene (6 bases). Trimming shortened V by 6 bases and J by 0 bases, and 12 bases separated the two germline ends. The V gene's germline CDR1 is MNHNY and CDR2 SVGAGI (reference sequence). The CDR3 loop spans 15 amino acids. In DNA form, the CDR3 reads TGTGCCAGCAGAAACTCGGGACATAGCAATCAGCCCCAGCATTTT. Protein: CASRNSGHSNQPQHF.

V and J are TRBV2 and TRBJ1-1, with D tentatively TRBD1 (6 bases). V was cut by 6 bases and J by 0 bases, with 14 bases left in between. The germline V gene encodes CDR1 SNHLY and CDR2 FYNNEI. This CDR3 region has 15 residues. This CDR3 reads CASRRDMTMNTEAFF. The CDR3 DNA reads TGTGCCAGCAGGCGGGACATGACTATGAACACTGAAGCTTTCTTT. Looking up the rest from reference TRBV2 and TRBJ1-1 gives the full variable domain: EPEVTQTPSHQVTQMGQEVILRCVPISNHLYFYWYRQILGQKVEFLVSFYNNEISEKSEIFDDQFSVERPDGSNFTLKIRSTKLEDSAMYFCASRRDMTMNTEAFFGQGTRLTVV.

The chain carries TRBV5-7 and TRBJ2-1, with 12 positions matching TRBD1. TRBV5-7 is flagged as an ORF with uncertain function. J lost 8 bases, V lost 4 bases, and 1 base had no gene match. The length of the CDR3 is 13 residues. The CDR3 nucleotides are TGTGCCAGCAGCGGGACAGGGGGCGATGAGCAGTTCTTC. This sequence encodes CASSGTGGDEQFF.

The rearrangement joins TRBV6-1 to TRBJ1-1; TRBD1 matches at 7 bases. The germline V gene encodes CDR1 MNHNS and CDR2 SASEGT. V lost 11 bases and J lost 0; bases outside the gene matches: 12. The CDR3 is 15 amino acids. CDR3 region: CAGGAGTEMNTEAFF. DNA for the CDR3: TGTGCCGGTGGAGCCGGGACAGAGATGAACACTGAAGCTTTCTTT.

The gene calls are TRBV13 and TRBJ1-2; a possible D gene is TRBD1 (6 bases). Between the trimmed V and J ends, which lost 2 bases and 0 bases, there was a span of 16 bases. The CDR3 runs 17 residues. From germline, CDR1 is PRHDT and CDR2 FYEKMQ (reference sequence). CDR3 sequence reads: CASSLSAGVGANYGYTF. The CDR3 region has the DNA TGTGCCAGCAGCTTATCGGCAGGGGTAGGGGCTAACTATGGCTACACCTTC.

The chain joins TRBV5-6 to TRBJ2-5; D is unresolved. The CDR3 has 15 amino acids. Germline V CDR1 and CDR2: SGHDT, YYEEEE. Deletions cut 3 bases from V and 5 bases from J, with 17 bases between. The CDR3 coding sequence is TGTGCCAGCAGCTGGAAACCCGACGCGAGGGAGACCCAGTACTTC. This gives the protein CASSWKPDARETQYF.

The chain joins TRBV9 to TRBJ1-1; a possible D gene is TRBD1 (6 bases). CDR1 SGDLS and CDR2 YYNGEE come from the germline V gene. This CDR3 contains 16 residues. The V end was cut by 4 bases, the J end by 3 bases, with 19 bases between. CDR3 nucleotide sequence: TGTGCCAGCAGCCACGAGGGCTCCGGGACATACACTGAAGCTTTCTTT. It yields the protein CASSHEGSGTYTEAFF.

CDR3 loop: CASSLRQGTEAFF. CDR3 sequence (DNA): TGTGCCAGCAGCCTCCGACAGGGGACTGAAGCTTTCTTT. The chain has TRBV6-1 and TRBJ1-1; 8 positions match TRBD1. The CDR3 totals 13 residues. Per the germline V gene, CDR1 is MNHNS and CDR2 is SASEGT. Unmatched junction bases numbered 5, after V lost 6 bases and J lost 5 bases.

V gene TRBV5-4 combines with J gene TRBJ1-1; possible D gene TRBD1, 6 bases. V lost 4 bases to trimming and J lost 0 bases, with 13 bases between them. Per germline, CDR1 SGHNT and CDR2 YYREEE (reference sequence). The CDR3 extends over 15 amino acids. The CDR3 bases are TGTGCCAGCAGCCTCGGACAGTCCATGAACACTGAAGCTTTCTTT. It is translated as CASSLGQSMNTEAFF.

This chain uses TRBV28 with TRBJ2-7, with a possible D match to TRBD1 (6 bases). The V gene's germline CDR1 is MDHEN and CDR2 SYDVKM. The CDR3 runs 13 residues. Deletions cut 6 bases from V and 3 bases from J, with 12 bases between. For the CDR3, the DNA is TGTGCCAGCAGAAACCAGGGGAACTACGAGCAGTACGTC. This translates into CASRNQGNYEQYV.

V gene TRBV28 combines with J gene TRBJ1-2, with D tentatively TRBD1 (6 bases). V lost 6 bases, J lost 4 bases, and 15 bases lay in between. The CDR3 runs 14 residues. CDR1 and CDR2 (germline): MDHEN, SYDVKM. The CDR3 reads CASSLTGPTYGYTF. Written as DNA, the CDR3 is TGTGCCAGCAGCCTGACAGGACCGACCTATGGCTACACCTTC.